The 16 T cell receptor beta chains listed next were all sequenced from one sample in a study of T cell responses to AZD1222 COVID-19 vaccine. Some clones are missing from TCRdb's copy, which holds only in-frame ones; the method was immunoSEQ multiplex PCR. Of over 120,000 clones listed, 80% to 95% are singletons. The material was peripheral blood, obtained 28 days after the second AZD1222 dose. These receptors were collected from an adult who received the AZD1222 COVID-19 vaccine.

The chain is built from TRBV28 and TRBJ1-1; D gene uncertain. CDR1 MDHEN and CDR2 SYDVKM come from the germline V gene. The CDR3 is 16 residues long. Deletions cut 2 bases from V and 5 bases from J, with 18 bases between. CDR3 residues: CASSLIRAGLGTEAFF. Here the CDR3 DNA reads TGTGCCAGCAGTTTAATTAGGGCCGGCTTGGGGACTGAAGCTTTCTTT. Full variable domain (missing parts from reference TRBV28 and TRBJ1-1): DVKVTQSSRYLVKRTGEKVFLECVQDMDHENMFWYRQDPGLGLRLIYFSYDVKMKEKGDIPEGYSVSREKKERFSLILESASTNQTSMYLCASSLIRAGLGTEAFFGQGTRLTVV.

This clone was seen once. The genes are TRBV2 and TRBJ1-2, with D uncertain. Trimming removed 6 bases from V and 1 base from J, with 9 bases in between. In germline, CDR1 is SNHLY, CDR2 FYNNEI. The CDR3 has 13 residues. CDR3 region: CASRERGNYGYTF. DNA of the CDR3: TGTGCCAGCAGGGAACGGGGTAACTATGGCTACACCTTC.

This chain uses TRBV11-2 with TRBJ1-5, with TRBD1 matching over 7 bases. The CDR3 sequence is 18 residues long. Germline values: CDR1 SGHAT, CDR2 FQNNGV. V dropped 5 bases and J dropped 4; count of bases not matched to a gene: 17. CDR3 DNA sequence: TGTGCCAGCAGCCCGCAACCTATACAGGGGCTGCTTAATCAGCCCCAGCATTTT. This codes for CASSPQPIQGLLNQPQHF. The whole variable domain, remainder taken from reference TRBV11-2 and TRBJ1-5, is EAGVAQSPRYKIIEKRQSVAFWCNPISGHATLYWYQQILGQGPKLLIQFQNNGVVDDSQLPKDRFSAERLKGVDSTLKIQPAKLEDSAVYLCASSPQPIQGLLNQPQHFGDGTRLSIL.

The genes are TRBV27 and TRBJ1-1; possibly TRBD1 for D (5 bases). Deletions cut 6 bases from V and 0 bases from J, with 17 bases between. CDR3 length: 16 amino acids. Germline V CDR1 and CDR2: MNHEY, SMNVEV (reference sequence). The chain's CDR3 is CASSPGHDRMNTEAFF. CDR3 DNA: TGTGCCAGCAGCCCCGGACACGACCGCATGAACACTGAAGCTTTCTTT.

The chain joins TRBV2 to TRBJ1-3; D is possibly TRBD1 (6 bases). CDR1 is SNHLY, CDR2 FYNNEI, per germline. V was clipped by 2 bases and J by 6 bases, with 17 bases between them. The CDR3 is 16 amino acids. Here the CDR3 DNA reads TGTGCCAGCAGTGAATGGATGGGGACATATGAAAACACCATATATTTT. Its translation: CASSEWMGTYENTIYF.

This clone was seen just once. The CDR3 protein is CASSRYLASGQPQHF. In DNA form, the CDR3 reads TGCGCCAGCAGCCGATACCTCGCCTCTGGCCAGCCCCAGCATTTT. The V call is TRBV4-3, the J call TRBJ1-5; no definite D call. CDR1 LGHNA and CDR2 YSLEER come from the germline V gene. V was trimmed by 4 bases and J by 7 bases, leaving 17 bases between them. CDR3 size: 15 residues.

The J gene is TRBJ2-1, the V gene TRBV12-3 or TRBV12-4; either TRBD1 or TRBD2 may fit D (5 bases each). The CDR3 is 13 residues long. Trimming stripped 3 bases from V and 7 bases from J, with 10 bases between. The CDR3 DNA follows: TGTGCCAGCAGTTTGCTAGCAGGGAATGAGCAGTTCTTC. This codes for CASSLLAGNEQFF.

This rearrangement joins TRBV4-1 to TRBJ1-6; D uncertain. The CDR3 is made up of 14 amino acids. Trimming cost V 0 bases and J 10 bases, with 10 bases left between them. CDR1 and CDR2 (germline): MGHRA, YSYEKL. Here the CDR3 reads CASSQEPQNSPLHF. CDR3 bases: TGCGCCAGCAGCCAAGAACCCCAGAACTCACCCCTCCACTTT.

The chain combines TRBV5-1 with TRBJ1-6, with 12 bases lining up with TRBD1. Germline lookup yields CDR1 SGHRS and CDR2 YFSETQ. The CDR3 covers 17 residues. V trimming: 4 bases; J trimming: 5 bases; junction bases outside the gene matches: 7. CDR3 loop: CASSNRDRGPDNSPLHF. CDR3 in DNA: TGCGCCAGCAGCAACCGGGACAGGGGGCCAGATAATTCACCCCTCCACTTT.

J is TRBJ2-2 and V is TRBV2; tentative D call: TRBD2 (6 bases). The V end lost 8 bases, the J end lost 6 bases, and 13 bases lay between the germline ends. Germline V gene lookup returns CDR1 SNHLY and CDR2 FYNNEI. The CDR3 sequence is 13 residues long. The CDR3 sequence: CASRASAAGELFF. Here the CDR3 DNA reads TGTGCCAGCCGGGCTAGCGCGGCCGGGGAGCTGTTTTTT.

The chain joins TRBV30 to TRBJ1-1; D ambiguous. The CDR3 is 11 residues long. Germline values: CDR1 GTSNPN, CDR2 SVGIG (reference sequence). The V end was cut by 6 bases, the J end by 11 bases, with 16 bases between. Here the CDR3 reads CACRTQAVAFF. In nucleotides, the CDR3 is TGTGCCTGCAGGACCCAGGCTGTGGCTTTCTTT.

V usage is TRBV6-4 and J usage is TRBJ1-2; weak D call: TRBD1 (5 bases). Trimming cost V 3 bases and J 3 bases, with 14 bases left between them. This CDR3 has 15 amino acids. CDR1 is MRHNA and CDR2 is SNTAGT in the germline V gene. CDR3 sequence: CASSENPGPDYGYTF. The CDR3 DNA reads TGTGCCAGCAGTGAAAATCCGGGGCCCGACTATGGCTACACCTTC.

This clone was counted between two and nine times. This chain links TRBV28 with TRBJ2-5, with 11 bases aligning to TRBD2. J was trimmed by 5 bases and V by 4 bases; bases with no gene match: 9. Looked up from germline, CDR1 is MDHEN and CDR2 is SYDVKM. The CDR3 covers 16 residues. The CDR3, as DNA: TGTGCCAGCAGTTCAACGACTAGCGGGAATCGGGAGACCCAGTACTTC. This translates into CASSSTTSGNRETQYF.

The chain recombines TRBV7-3 with TRBJ2-5; D unresolved. The CDR3 spans 13 residues. Germline-derived CDR1 and CDR2 are SGHTA and FQGTGA. Trimming took off 5 bases at V and 4 bases at J, with 11 bases between the two ends. The CDR3 is CASSRVSGETQYF. The DNA for the CDR3 is TGTGCCAGCAGCCGAGTCTCGGGAGAGACCCAGTACTTC. The whole variable domain, remainder taken from reference TRBV7-3 and TRBJ2-5, is GAGVSQTPSNKVTEKGKYVELRCDPISGHTALYWYRQSLGQGPEFLIYFQGTGAADDSGLPNDRFFAVRPEGSVSTLKIQRTERGDSAVYLCASSRVSGETQYFGPGTRLLVL.

The chain employs TRBV12-5 and TRBJ1-1; possible D gene TRBD1, 5 bases. CDR1 LGHNT and CDR2 FRNRAP come from the germline V gene. V was shortened by 1 base and J by 4 bases, with 13 bases between the two germline ends. The CDR3 is 15 amino acids. CDR3 bases: TGTGCTAGTGGTTTGGATATACAGGTAACCACTGAAGCTTTCTTT. As protein: CASGLDIQVTTEAFF.

CDR3 bases: TGTGCCAGCTCCTCCTGGGGGGCGGGGACAGATACGCAGTATTTT. The encoded protein is CASSSWGAGTDTQYF. The rearrangement links TRBV7-3 to TRBJ2-3; either TRBD1 or TRBD2 may fit D (6 bases each). The CDR3 has 15 residues. CDR1 SGHTA and CDR2 FQGTGA come from the germline V gene. V was shortened by 8 bases and J by 3 bases, with 18 bases between the two germline ends. Complete variable domain (other parts from reference TRBV7-3 and TRBJ2-3): GAGVSQTPSNKVTEKGKYVELRCDPISGHTALYWYRQSLGQGPEFLIYFQGTGAADDSGLPNDRFFAVRPEGSVSTLKIQRTERGDSAVYLCASSSWGAGTDTQYFGPGTRLTVL.